This T cell receptor (beta chain) was sequenced during a study of CD8+ T cells in alopecia areata. Study as a whole: Scoring treated patients' severity relied on the percentage of scalp area affected. Study findings and constraints: Throughout tofacitinib, many expanded lesional clones continued to persist in scalp and blood.

Extracted RNA was reverse transcribed, and the resulting cDNA served as sequencing template. Profiling relied on immunoSEQ multiplex PCR, and the TCRdb table lists in-frame clones only, not all of them. The sample contains approximately 160,000 clones, around 60% of which appear only once. Documented treatment: oral pan-JAK inhibitor, 5-10 mg twice daily. PBMCs, the starting material, were the source of sorted CD4+ and CD8+ T cells. Trimming removed 2 bases at V and 0 bases at J, with 8 bases between. The germline V gene encodes CDR1 LNHNV and CDR2 YYDKDF (reference sequence). The CDR3 runs to 14 residues. Remarks on this clone: Its antigen is unknown.

This chain connects TRBV15 to TRBJ2-7, with a weak D call TRBD1 (5 bases). The input for sequencing was CD4+ T cells sorted from blood, taken at week 24, from a patient treated with tofacitinib. The sequence was collected from a human donor with alopecia areata. The CDR3 reads CATSRQGFSYEQYF. The DNA for the CDR3 is TGTGCCACCAGCAGACAGGGATTCTCCTACGAGCAGTACTTC.